Listed below are T cell receptor beta chains from one sample, sequenced in a study of blood T cells in healthy people across ages. TCRdb re-called the 5' RACE reads with MiXCR, one entry per CDR3 protein. The sample yields about 290,000 distinct CDR3 sequences, about 25% seen once. The sequenced sample was blood. The receptors here all came from a woman between 65 and 79 years old in good health. Each CDR3 is given with its conserved first and last residue. The D gene is left open where the match is weak. Rows may omit the clone size; those that give it use once, few, many or a size class.

d_call j_call v_call clone_size cdr3_aa cdr3_nt
. TRBJ2-7 TRBV6-5 . CASSPRTAFYEQYF TGTGCCAGCAGTCCACGGACGGCCTTCTACGAGCAGTACTTC
. TRBJ2-7 TRBV7-2 few CASTPLRVHEQYF TGTGCCAGCACCCCGCTGAGAGTCCACGAGCAGTACTTC
TRBD1 TRBJ2-7 TRBV7-3 . CASSLSGTASYEQYF TGTGCCAGCAGCTTATCAGGGACAGCTTCCTACGAGCAGTACTTC
. TRBJ2-4 TRBV7-2 few CASSLPPLGVGPKNIQYF TGTGCCAGCAGCTTACCCCCCCTGGGCGTGGGGCCCAAAAACATTCAGTACTTC
. TRBJ1-2 TRBV28 few CAGSTQSANYGYTF TGTGCCGGCAGCACCCAGTCGGCTAACTATGGCTACACCTTC
TRBD1 TRBJ2-6 TRBV5-1 few CASSLRGLTLIGANVLTF TGCGCCAGCAGCTTGAGGGGGCTCACTCTAATTGGGGCCAACGTCCTGACTTTC
. TRBJ1-2 TRBV29-1 . CSVEDGMYGYTF TGCAGCGTTGAAGACGGGATGTATGGCTACACCTTC
. TRBJ2-5 TRBV6-2/TRBV6-3 . CASRPQETQYF TGTGCCAGCAGGCCGCAAGAGACCCAGTACTTC
. TRBJ2-1 TRBV12-3/TRBV12-4 . CASSRPGVGKNEQFF TGTGCCAGCAGCCGCCCGGGGGTAGGCAAGAATGAGCAGTTCTTC
TRBD2 TRBJ2-5 TRBV9 few CASSVTSGRTETQYF TGTGCCAGCAGCGTAACCAGCGGGAGGACGGAGACCCAGTACTTC
. TRBJ1-1 TRBV6-6 few CASTRRGDKAPEAFF TGTGCCAGCACCCGGAGGGGAGATAAAGCCCCTGAAGCTTTCTTT
TRBD2 TRBJ2-5 TRBV7-2 . CASSFSGIGETQYF TGTGCCAGCAGCTTTAGCGGGATTGGGGAGACCCAGTACTTC
TRBD2 TRBJ2-3 TRBV5-1 . CASSLRLAGATDTQYF TGCGCCAGCAGCTTACGACTAGCGGGGGCCACAGATACGCAGTATTTT
. TRBJ2-5 TRBV20-1 few CSARVAETQETQYF TGCAGTGCCAGGGTGGCAGAGACACAAGAGACCCAGTACTTC
. TRBJ2-1 TRBV29-1 few CSVERDNPYNEQFF TGCAGCGTTGAAAGGGACAACCCCTACAATGAGCAGTTCTTC
. TRBJ2-7 TRBV4-1 . CASSQEAPAYEQYF TGCGCCAGCAGCCAAGAGGCCCCTGCGTACGAGCAGTACTTC
. TRBJ2-3 TRBV4-3 . CASSPDGGKTDTQYF TGCGCCAGCAGCCCGGATGGCGGCAAGACAGATACGCAGTATTTT
TRBD1 TRBJ2-7 TRBV7-9 . CASSLAGGTGKTYEQYF TGTGCCAGCAGCTTAGCAGGGGGGACAGGAAAAACCTACGAGCAGTACTTC